This T cell receptor beta chain stems from a study of metastatic and nonmetastatic thyroid tumors. Study-level information: Across blood and tumor or nodule tissue, repertoires from malignant and benign thyroid patients were compared with one another.

TCRdb re-analyzed the PCR reads using MiXCR. The data hold some 21,000 clones, with 12% observed a single time. Each patient came to thyroid surgery without any prior treatment (of any kind). This clone was recorded at least ten times. The V gene end was trimmed by 0 bases and the J gene end by 8 bases; junction bases not matched to a gene: 8. Germline CDR1 KGHSH, CDR2 LQKENI. CDR3 length equals 16 residues. The chain links TRBV18 to TRBJ2-1; 9 positions agree with TRBD2. The sequence was collected from a male donor with papillary thyroid cancer or a benign thyroid nodule (not recorded which). Some clones in this sample may be carry-over from other donors' samples. The sequenced sample consisted of blood. The CDR3 DNA reads as TGTGCCAGCTCACCACCAGGGGCTAGCGGGAAAGATGAGCAGTTCTTC. Its translation is CASSPPGASGKDEQFF.